This T cell receptor beta chain was identified during a study of T cells in localized non-small cell lung cancer. This table comes from immunoSEQ multiplex PCR, and its TCRdb copy is limited to in-frame clones, with some not included. The profile shows approximately 32,000 clones, over 75% of them singletons. CDR1 is MGHRA, CDR2 YSYEKL, per germline. Trimming left V 4 bases short and J 5 bases short, with 17 bases between. The CDR3 runs to 15 residues. The sequence derives from a male donor aged 60 or older with stage III squamous cell lung carcinoma. The rearrangement links TRBV4-1 to TRBJ1-1; no reliable D call. This specimen consisted of peripheral blood, obtained before any cancer treatment. CDR3: CASSRPSAGRTEAFF. The CDR3 coding sequence is TGCGCCAGCAGCCGACCTTCGGCCGGGAGGACTGAAGCTTTCTTT.